The entry below describes one T cell receptor beta chain. The data are from a study of blood T cell repertoires in COVID-19. Authors' methods: How many nucleated cells were present was estimated from reference gene primer amplification. TCRdb keeps only in-frame clones here, not all; method: immunoSEQ multiplex PCR. The V and J calls and clone size are taken from that table; D and trimming were inferred from the DNA. The sample contains 80,000 or so clones, 80% to 90% of which appear only once. The source of this sequence is a woman of 80 years or more with acute or convalescent COVID-19. Sequenced sample: peripheral blood.

The CDR3 spells CASIPSGGSYEQYF. The CDR3 bases are TGTGCCAGCATTCCTAGCGGGGGGAGCTACGAGCAGTACTTC. V is TRBV11-2 and J is TRBJ2-7; 11 bases are shared with TRBD2. The germline V gene has CDR1 SGHAT and CDR2 FQNNGV. V shed 7 bases and J 3 bases; nucleotides not matched to a gene: 5. This CDR3 region has 14 residues.